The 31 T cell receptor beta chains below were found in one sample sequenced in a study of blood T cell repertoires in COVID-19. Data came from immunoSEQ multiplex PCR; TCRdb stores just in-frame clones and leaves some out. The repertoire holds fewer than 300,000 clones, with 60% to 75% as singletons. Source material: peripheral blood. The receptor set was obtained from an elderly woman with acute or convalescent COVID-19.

Written as DNA, the CDR3 is TGTGCCTGGAGTGTTAAGGGGATCGAGCAGTACTTC. It codes for CAWSVKGIEQYF. The chain couples TRBV30 to TRBJ2-7; possibly TRBD1 for D (5 bases). The V end was cut by 0 bases, the J end by 6 bases, with 9 bases between. From germline, CDR1 is GTSNPN and CDR2 SVGIG (reference sequence). This CDR3 is built from 12 residues. The whole variable domain, filled in from reference TRBV30 and TRBJ2-7, reads SQTIHQWPATLVQPVGSPLSLECTVEGTSNPNLYWYRQAAGRGLQLLFYSVGIGQISSEVPQNLSASRPQDRQFILSSKKLLLSDSGFYLCAWSVKGIEQYFGPGTRLTVT.

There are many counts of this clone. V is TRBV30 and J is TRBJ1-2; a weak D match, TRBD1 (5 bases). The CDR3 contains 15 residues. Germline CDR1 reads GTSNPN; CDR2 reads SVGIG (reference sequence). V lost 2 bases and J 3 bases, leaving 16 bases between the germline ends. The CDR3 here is CAWSFPGPGHYGYTF. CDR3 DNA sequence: TGTGCCTGGAGTTTCCCAGGACCAGGGCACTATGGCTACACCTTC.

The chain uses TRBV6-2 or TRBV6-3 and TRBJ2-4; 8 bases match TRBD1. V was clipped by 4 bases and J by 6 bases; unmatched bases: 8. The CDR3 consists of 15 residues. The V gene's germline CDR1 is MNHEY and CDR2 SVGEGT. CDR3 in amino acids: CASSSHRDRRNIQYF. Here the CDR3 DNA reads TGTGCCAGCAGTTCACACCGGGACAGGCGAAACATTCAGTACTTC.

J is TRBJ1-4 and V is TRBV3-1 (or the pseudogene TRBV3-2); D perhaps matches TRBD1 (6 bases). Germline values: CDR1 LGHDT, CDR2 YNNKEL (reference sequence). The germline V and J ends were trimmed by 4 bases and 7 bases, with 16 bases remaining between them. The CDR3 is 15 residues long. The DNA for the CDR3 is TGTGCCAGCAGCCCCAACAGGGCCAGAGGTGAAAAACTGTTTTTT. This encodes CASSPNRARGEKLFF.

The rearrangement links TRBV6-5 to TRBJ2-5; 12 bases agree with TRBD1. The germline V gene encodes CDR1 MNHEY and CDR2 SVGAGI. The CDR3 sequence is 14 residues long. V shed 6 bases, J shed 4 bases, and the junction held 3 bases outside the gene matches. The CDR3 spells CASRGQGAPETQYF. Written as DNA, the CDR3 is TGTGCCAGCAGGGGACAGGGGGCTCCAGAGACCCAGTACTTC.

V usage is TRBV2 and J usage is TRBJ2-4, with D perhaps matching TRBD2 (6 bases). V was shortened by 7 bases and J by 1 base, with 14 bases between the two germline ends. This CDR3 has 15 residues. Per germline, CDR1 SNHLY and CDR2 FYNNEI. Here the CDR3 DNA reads TGTGCCAGCATCCAGGGAGGAGAGGCCAAAAACATTCAGTACTTC. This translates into CASIQGGEAKNIQYF.

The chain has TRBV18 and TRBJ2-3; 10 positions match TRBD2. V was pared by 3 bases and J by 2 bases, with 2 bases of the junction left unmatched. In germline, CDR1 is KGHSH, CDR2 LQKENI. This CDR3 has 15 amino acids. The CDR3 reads CASSPGLAYTDTQYF. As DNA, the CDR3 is TGTGCCAGCTCACCGGGACTAGCGTACACAGATACGCAGTATTTT. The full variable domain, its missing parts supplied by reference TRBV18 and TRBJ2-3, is NAGVMQNPRHLVRRRGQEARLRCSPMKGHSHVYWYRQLPEEGLKFMVYLQKENIIDESGMPKERFSAEFPKEGPSILRIQQVVRGDSAAYFCASSPGLAYTDTQYFGPGTRLTVL.

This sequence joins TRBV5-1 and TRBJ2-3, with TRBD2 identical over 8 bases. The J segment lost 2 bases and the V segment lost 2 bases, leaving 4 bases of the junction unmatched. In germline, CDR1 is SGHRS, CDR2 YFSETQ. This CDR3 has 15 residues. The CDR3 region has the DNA TGCGCCAGCAGCTTAAGCGGGAGTTCCACAGATACGCAGTATTTT. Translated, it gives CASSLSGSSTDTQYF.

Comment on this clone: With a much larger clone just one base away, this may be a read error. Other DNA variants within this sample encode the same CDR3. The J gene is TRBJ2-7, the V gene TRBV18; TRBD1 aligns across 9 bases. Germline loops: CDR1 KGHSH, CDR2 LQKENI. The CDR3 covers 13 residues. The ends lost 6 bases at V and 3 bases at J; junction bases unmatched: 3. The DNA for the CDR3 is TGTGCCAGCTCTCGGGACAGGGACTACGAGCAGTACTTC. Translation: CASSRDRDYEQYF.

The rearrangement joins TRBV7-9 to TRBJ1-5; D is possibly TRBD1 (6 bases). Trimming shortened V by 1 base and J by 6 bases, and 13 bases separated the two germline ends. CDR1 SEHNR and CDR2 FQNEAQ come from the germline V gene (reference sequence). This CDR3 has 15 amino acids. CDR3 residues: CASSLDAGVSQPQHF. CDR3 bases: TGTGCCAGCAGCTTAGATGCAGGGGTGTCTCAGCCCCAGCATTTT. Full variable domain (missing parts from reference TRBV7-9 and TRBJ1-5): DTGVSQNPRHKITKRGQNVTFRCDPISEHNRLYWYRQTLGQGPEFLTYFQNEAQLEKSRLLSDRFSAERPKGSFSTLEIQRTEQGDSAMYLCASSLDAGVSQPQHFGDGTRLSIL.

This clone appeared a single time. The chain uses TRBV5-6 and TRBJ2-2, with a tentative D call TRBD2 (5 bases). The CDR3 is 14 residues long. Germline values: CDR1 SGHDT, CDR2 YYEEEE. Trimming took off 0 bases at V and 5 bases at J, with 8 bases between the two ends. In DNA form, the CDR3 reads TGTGCCAGCAGCTTGGGCGGGCTAACCGGGGAGCTGTTTTTT. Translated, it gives CASSLGGLTGELFF.

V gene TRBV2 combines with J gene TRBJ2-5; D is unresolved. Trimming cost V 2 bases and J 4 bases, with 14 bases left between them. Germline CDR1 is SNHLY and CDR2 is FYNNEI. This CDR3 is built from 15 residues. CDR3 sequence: CASSETPAPRETQYF. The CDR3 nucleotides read TGTGCCAGCAGTGAAACCCCCGCACCGAGAGAGACCCAGTACTTC.

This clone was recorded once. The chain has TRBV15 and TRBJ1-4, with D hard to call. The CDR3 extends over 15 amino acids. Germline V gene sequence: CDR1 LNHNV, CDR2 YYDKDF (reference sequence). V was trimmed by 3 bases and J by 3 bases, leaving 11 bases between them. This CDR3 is CATSSGDRANEKLFF. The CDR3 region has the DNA TGTGCCACCAGCAGTGGAGATCGTGCTAATGAAAAACTGTTTTTT.

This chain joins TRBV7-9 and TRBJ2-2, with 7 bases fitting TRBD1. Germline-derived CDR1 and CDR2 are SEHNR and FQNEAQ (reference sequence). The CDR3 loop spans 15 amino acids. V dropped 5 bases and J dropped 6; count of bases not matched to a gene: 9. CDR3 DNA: TGTGCCAGCAGCCGCCTAGGGACAGCCGCCGGGGAGCTGTTTTTT. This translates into CASSRLGTAAGELFF.

CDR3 sequence reads: CASSSGLAGGYTGELFF. The CDR3 bases are TGCGCCAGCAGCTCTGGACTAGCGGGGGGATACACCGGGGAGCTGTTTTTT. The chain employs TRBV5-1 and TRBJ2-2, with TRBD2 matching over 14 bases. J gave up 3 bases and V 3 bases, and 4 bases lay outside the gene matches. The CDR3 has 17 amino acids. In germline, CDR1 is SGHRS, CDR2 YFSETQ.

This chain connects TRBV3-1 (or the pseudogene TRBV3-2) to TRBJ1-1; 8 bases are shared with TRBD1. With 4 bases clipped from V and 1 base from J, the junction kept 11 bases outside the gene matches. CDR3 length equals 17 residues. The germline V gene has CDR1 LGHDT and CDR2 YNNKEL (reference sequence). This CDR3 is CASSPDRTGRRNTEAFF. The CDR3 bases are TGTGCCAGCAGCCCCGACCGGACAGGGCGGAGGAACACTGAAGCTTTCTTT.

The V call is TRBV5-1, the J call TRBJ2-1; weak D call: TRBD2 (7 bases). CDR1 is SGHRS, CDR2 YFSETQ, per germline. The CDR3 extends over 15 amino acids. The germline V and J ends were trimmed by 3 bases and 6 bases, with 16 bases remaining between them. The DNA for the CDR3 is TGCGCCAGCAGCTCGGGGGGCAGGGTTGGCAATGAGCAGTTCTTC. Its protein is CASSSGGRVGNEQFF.

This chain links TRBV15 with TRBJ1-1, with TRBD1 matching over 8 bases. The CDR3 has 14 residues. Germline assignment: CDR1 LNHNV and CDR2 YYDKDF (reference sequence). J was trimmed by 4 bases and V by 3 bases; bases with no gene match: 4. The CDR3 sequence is CATSSRGRRTEAFF. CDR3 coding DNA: TGTGCCACCAGCAGCAGGGGGCGCCGCACTGAAGCTTTCTTT.

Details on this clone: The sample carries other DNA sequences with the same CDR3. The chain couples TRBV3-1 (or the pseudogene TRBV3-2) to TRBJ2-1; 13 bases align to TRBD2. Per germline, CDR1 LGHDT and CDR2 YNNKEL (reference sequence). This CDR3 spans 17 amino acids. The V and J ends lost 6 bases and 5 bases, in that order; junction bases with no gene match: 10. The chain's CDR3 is CASSRRAGTSGNNEQFF. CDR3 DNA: TGTGCCAGCAGTCGCCGGGCCGGGACTAGCGGGAACAATGAGCAGTTCTTC.

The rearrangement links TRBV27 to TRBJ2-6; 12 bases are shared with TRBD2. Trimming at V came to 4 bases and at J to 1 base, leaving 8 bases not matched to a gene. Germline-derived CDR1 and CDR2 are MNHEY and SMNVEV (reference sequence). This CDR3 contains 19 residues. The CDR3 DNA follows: TGTGCCAGCAGTTCCCTCCCCGGGACTAGCGGGTCTGGGGCCAACGTCCTGACTTTC. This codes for CASSSLPGTSGSGANVLTF. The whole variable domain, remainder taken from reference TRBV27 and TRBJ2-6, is EAQVTQNPRYLITVTGKKLTVTCSQNMNHEYMSWYRQDPGLGLRQIYYSMNVEVTDKGDVPEGYKVSRKEKRNFPLILESPSPNQTSLYFCASSSLPGTSGSGANVLTFGAGSRLTVL.

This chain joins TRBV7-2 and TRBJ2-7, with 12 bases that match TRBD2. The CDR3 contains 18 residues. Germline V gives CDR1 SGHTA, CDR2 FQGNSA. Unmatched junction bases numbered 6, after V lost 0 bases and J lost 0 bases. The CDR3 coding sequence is TGTGCCAGCAGCTTAGCTGCTAGCGGGGGGGCCTTCTCCTACGAGCAGTACTTC. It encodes CASSLAASGGAFSYEQYF.

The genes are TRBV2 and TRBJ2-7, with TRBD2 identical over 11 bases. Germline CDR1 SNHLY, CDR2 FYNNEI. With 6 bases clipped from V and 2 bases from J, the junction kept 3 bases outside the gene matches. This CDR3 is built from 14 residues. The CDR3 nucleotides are TGTGCCAGCAGCGTTAGCGGGGGGGCCTACGAGCAGTACTTC. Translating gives CASSVSGGAYEQYF.

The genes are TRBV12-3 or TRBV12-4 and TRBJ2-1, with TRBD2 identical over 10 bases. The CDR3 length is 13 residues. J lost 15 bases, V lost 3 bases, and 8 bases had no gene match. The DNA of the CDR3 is TGTGCCAGCAGTTTTTCCGGACTAGCGGTAGGGTTCTTC. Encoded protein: CASSFSGLAVGFF.

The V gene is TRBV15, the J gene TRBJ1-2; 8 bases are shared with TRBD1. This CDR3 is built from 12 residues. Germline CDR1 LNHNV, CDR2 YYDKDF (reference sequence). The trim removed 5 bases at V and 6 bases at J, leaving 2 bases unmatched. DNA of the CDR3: TGTGCCACCAGCTTGGACAGGGATGGCTACACCTTC. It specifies CATSLDRDGYTF.

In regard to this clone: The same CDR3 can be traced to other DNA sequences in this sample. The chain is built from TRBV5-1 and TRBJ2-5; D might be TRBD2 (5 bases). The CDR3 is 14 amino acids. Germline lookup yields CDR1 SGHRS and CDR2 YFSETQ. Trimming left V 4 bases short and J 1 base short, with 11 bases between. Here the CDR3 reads CASSLPGIQETQYF. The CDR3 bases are TGCGCCAGCAGCCTACCGGGAATCCAAGAGACCCAGTACTTC.

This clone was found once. The CDR3 coding sequence is TGTGCCAGCAGCTTGGCGGGTAGGTACGAGCAGTACTTC. It translates to CASSLAGRYEQYF. This chain joins TRBV5-6 and TRBJ2-7; D is unresolved. CDR1 SGHDT and CDR2 YYEEEE come from the germline V gene. The V gene lost 0 bases and the J gene lost 4 bases, with 8 bases spanning the gap. This CDR3 contains 13 residues.

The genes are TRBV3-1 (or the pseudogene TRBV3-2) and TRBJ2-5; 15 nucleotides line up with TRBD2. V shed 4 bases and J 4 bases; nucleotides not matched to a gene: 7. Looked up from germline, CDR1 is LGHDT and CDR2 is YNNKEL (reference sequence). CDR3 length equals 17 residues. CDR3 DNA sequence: TGTGCCAGCAGCCTTCGGACTAGCGGGAGGGTAGTAGAGACCCAGTACTTC. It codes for CASSLRTSGRVVETQYF.

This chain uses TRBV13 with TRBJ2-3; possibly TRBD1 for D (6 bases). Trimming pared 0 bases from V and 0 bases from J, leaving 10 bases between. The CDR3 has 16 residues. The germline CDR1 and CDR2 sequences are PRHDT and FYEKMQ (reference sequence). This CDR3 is CASSLGVGASTDTQYF. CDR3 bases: TGTGCCAGCAGCTTAGGCGTGGGGGCTAGCACAGATACGCAGTATTTT.

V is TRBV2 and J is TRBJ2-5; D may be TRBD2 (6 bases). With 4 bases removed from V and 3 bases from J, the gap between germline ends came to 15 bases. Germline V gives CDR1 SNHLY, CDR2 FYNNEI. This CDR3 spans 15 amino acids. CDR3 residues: CASSAQGGEKETQYF. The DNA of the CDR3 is TGTGCCAGCAGTGCCCAGGGAGGCGAGAAAGAGACCCAGTACTTC.

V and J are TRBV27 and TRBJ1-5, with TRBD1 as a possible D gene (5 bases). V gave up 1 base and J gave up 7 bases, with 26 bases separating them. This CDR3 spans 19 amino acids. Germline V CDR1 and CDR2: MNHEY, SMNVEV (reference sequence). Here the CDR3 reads CASSLFGRQGGLVRQPQHF. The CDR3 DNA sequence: TGTGCCAGCAGTTTATTCGGTCGGCAGGGCGGCCTTGTCAGGCAGCCCCAGCATTTT.

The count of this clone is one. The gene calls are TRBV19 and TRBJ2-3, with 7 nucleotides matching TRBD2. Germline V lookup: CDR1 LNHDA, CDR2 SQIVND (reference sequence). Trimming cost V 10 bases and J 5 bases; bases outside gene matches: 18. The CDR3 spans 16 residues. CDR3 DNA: TGTGCCACCAACCCCGCGTGGGGGGGAGAAGGAGATACGCAGTATTTT. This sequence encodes CATNPAWGGEGDTQYF.